The rows below give T cell receptor beta chains drawn from one sample of a study of blood T cell repertoires in COVID-19. Sequencing used immunoSEQ multiplex PCR; TCRdb keeps in-frame clones, though not all of them. The data contain roughly 250,000 clones, more than 75% of them singletons. Sequenced input: PBMCs or T cells enriched from blood (not recorded which). Receptors originate from a woman aged 45-65 years who had recovered from COVID-19. The CDR3 runs from the conserved cysteine through the conserved F or W. Fields, in order: CDR3 protein, CDR3 DNA, J gene, V gene, D gene. A D gene is named only where the DNA matches it firmly.

CDR3: CASSQAGAYNEQFF
DNA: TGTGCCAGCAGCCAAGCGGGGGCCTACAATGAGCAGTTCTTC
J: TRBJ2-1
V: TRBV5-4
D: TRBD2

CDR3: CASLQQQGYSNQPQHF
DNA: TGTGCCAGCCTCCAGCAACAGGGTTATAGCAATCAGCCCCAGCATTTT
J: TRBJ1-5
V: TRBV28
D: NA

CDR3: CASSVLADSTDTQYF
DNA: TGTGCCAGCAGCGTACTAGCGGATAGCACAGATACGCAGTATTTT
J: TRBJ2-3
V: TRBV9
D: TRBD2

CDR3: CASSPNQGAGNEQFF
DNA: TGTGCCAGCTCACCAAACCAGGGGGCCGGCAATGAGCAGTTCTTC
J: TRBJ2-1
V: TRBV18
D: TRBD1

CDR3: CASSLVGPGDYNEQFF
DNA: TGTGCCAGCAGCTTGGTGGGTCCAGGGGACTACAATGAGCAGTTCTTC
J: TRBJ2-1
V: TRBV5-6
D: NA

CDR3: CASSQGLAGVTGELFF
DNA: TGTGCCAGCAGCCAAGGACTAGCGGGGGTCACCGGGGAGCTGTTTTTT
J: TRBJ2-2
V: TRBV5-4
D: TRBD2

CDR3: CASSFILAGGPYNEQFF
DNA: TGCGCCAGCAGCTTTATACTAGCGGGAGGGCCTTACAATGAGCAGTTCTTC
J: TRBJ2-1
V: TRBV5-1
D: TRBD2

CDR3: CASSPIERIAKNIQYF
DNA: TGTGCCAGCTCACCGATAGAGAGAATAGCCAAAAACATTCAGTACTTC
J: TRBJ2-4
V: TRBV18
D: NA

CDR3: CASKHGDTQYF
DNA: TGTGCCAGCAAGCATGGAGATACGCAGTATTTT
J: TRBJ2-3
V: TRBV7-9
D: NA

CDR3: CAIGAGGLSGNTIYF
DNA: TGTGCCATCGGGGCCGGGGGTCTCTCTGGAAACACCATATATTTT
J: TRBJ1-3
V: TRBV7-2
D: NA

CDR3: CASSLGDRNTGELFF
DNA: TGCGCCAGCAGCTTGGGAGACAGGAACACCGGGGAGCTGTTTTTT
J: TRBJ2-2
V: TRBV5-1
D: NA

CDR3: CASSPGTDNTGELFF
DNA: TGTGCCAGCAGCCCCGGGACAGATAACACCGGGGAGCTGTTTTTT
J: TRBJ2-2
V: TRBV7-6
D: TRBD1

CDR3: CASSFPGQLHNEQFF
DNA: TGTGCCAGCAGTTTCCCGGGACAGCTTCACAATGAGCAGTTCTTC
J: TRBJ2-1
V: TRBV6-1
D: TRBD1

CDR3: CAITSDRGNPNEQFF
DNA: TGTGCCATCACCTCGGACAGGGGGAACCCCAATGAGCAGTTCTTC
J: TRBJ2-1
V: TRBV10-3
D: TRBD1

CDR3: CASSYRQGGGETQYF
DNA: TGCGCCAGCAGCTACCGACAGGGCGGGGGGGAGACCCAGTACTTC
J: TRBJ2-5
V: TRBV5-1
D: NA

CDR3: CASSYLDRGGGYTF
DNA: TGCGCCAGCAGCTACCTGGATAGGGGAGGTGGCTACACCTTC
J: TRBJ1-2
V: TRBV5-1
D: NA

CDR3: CASSLDRGTSGYNEQFF
DNA: TGTGCCAGCAGCTTAGATCGGGGGACTAGCGGGTACAATGAGCAGTTCTTC
J: TRBJ2-1
V: TRBV11-2
D: TRBD2

CDR3: CASSDTQGRFTEAFF
DNA: TGTGCCAGCAGTGATACACAGGGTCGGTTCACTGAAGCTTTCTTT
J: TRBJ1-1
V: TRBV6-6
D: NA

CDR3: CASRDNTGTGYGYTF
DNA: TGTGCCAGCAGGGATAATACAGGGACCGGTTATGGCTACACCTTC
J: TRBJ1-2
V: TRBV6-5
D: NA

CDR3: CASSLTLADEGGELFF
DNA: TGTGCCAGCAGCTTAACACTAGCGGACGAAGGCGGGGAGCTGTTTTTT
J: TRBJ2-2
V: TRBV7-3
D: TRBD2

CDR3: CASSGGSYYNEQFF
DNA: TGCGCCAGCAGTGGCGGGAGTTACTACAATGAGCAGTTCTTC
J: TRBJ2-1
V: TRBV5-1
D: TRBD2

CDR3: CASSIRTGGSQETQYF
DNA: TGTGCCAGTAGTATCCGTACAGGGGGCTCACAAGAGACCCAGTACTTC
J: TRBJ2-5
V: TRBV19
D: TRBD1